The rows below give T cell receptor beta chains drawn from one sample of a study of spatial heterogeneity in lung cancer. Each CDR3 protein gets one entry after TCRdb re-called the 5' RACE reads with MiXCR. The data hold some 10,000 distinct CDR3 sequences, with 9% to 13% observed a single time. This sample comprised lung tumor tissue, obtained at surgery. These TCRs come from a female donor with early-stage non-small cell lung cancer. Each CDR3 is given without its conserved first and last residue.

j_call,v_call,cdr3_aa
TRBJ1-5,TRBV6-2/TRBV6-3,AARASNQPQH
TRBJ2-3,TRBV6-2/TRBV6-3,ASSRRDRGRGDTQY
TRBJ2-1,TRBV6-6,ASKKSGGQNEQF
TRBJ2-6,TRBV7-2,VSSRVSGANVLT
TRBJ2-4,TRBV7-6,ASSLAPTAGQY
TRBJ1-1,TRBV9,ASSAGQGTEAF
TRBJ1-6,TRBV6-6,ASSLTARSLSSYNSPLH
TRBJ2-5,TRBV5-1,ASSQGDRATEETQY
TRBJ2-1,TRBV6-2/TRBV6-3,ASSRTGVYEQF
TRBJ2-5,TRBV20-1,SARRPGEDGTETQY
TRBJ2-5,TRBV9,ASSEASGSSRWETQY
TRBJ2-3,TRBV5-4,ASSLGGYTDTQY
TRBJ1-4,TRBV5-8,ASSLRAGAGEKLF
TRBJ2-3,TRBV29-1,SAASTTSGISDTQY
TRBJ2-2,TRBV24-1,ATSARDRNTGELF
TRBJ2-6,TRBV7-7,AIRTGANVLT
TRBJ1-3,TRBV7-2,ASSTQGNTIY
TRBJ2-7,TRBV6-6,ASSSSSGSYEQY
TRBJ2-3,TRBV11-2,ASSETGTSGTDTQY
TRBJ2-5,TRBV4-1,ASISGRGSGQETQY
TRBJ2-1,TRBV12-3/TRBV12-4,ASSFFTGGAYNEQF
TRBJ1-1,TRBV12-3/TRBV12-4,ASSLPAGTEAF